This TCR beta chain was captured by sequencing in a study of T-cell memory formation after mild COVID-19. V gave up 5 bases and J gave up 7 bases; unmatched junction bases: 8. Germline V gene sequence: CDR1 SEHNR, CDR2 FQNEAQ (reference sequence). The CDR3 sequence is 16 residues long. TCRdb re-called the 5' RACE reads through MiXCR, storing one row per CDR3 protein. This table holds nearly 350,000 distinct CDR3 sequences, 13% found once. In its sample, this clonotype was seen a few times. The sequence derives from a man younger than 35 who had mild COVID-19 (a few samples of this study predate the infection). Cell type and time point are not known. What was sequenced was PBMCs or a T cell subset sorted from them (not recorded which). V usage is TRBV7-9 and J usage is TRBJ2-3; 14 bases line up with TRBD2. In DNA form, the CDR3 reads TGTGCCAGCAGCCCGGGACTAGCGGGGGCGGCCCATACGCAGTATTTT. This sequence encodes CASSPGLAGAAHTQYF.